This entry concerns a single T cell receptor (beta chain). These data belong to a study of blood T cell repertoires in COVID-19. Study-level information: PBMCs, B-cell-depleted T cells, or T cells were the source of the cDNA or gDNA that made up the material.

Trimming removed 10 bases from V and 12 bases from J, with 19 bases in between. CDR1 SGHVS and CDR2 FQNEAQ come from the germline V gene. The CDR3 has 13 residues. TCRdb keeps only in-frame clones here, not all; method: immunoSEQ multiplex PCR. The sample comprises around 200,000 clones, 70% to 85% of which are singletons, and around an eighth rests with the top ten. The TCR originated in a woman between 45 and 60 years old with acute or convalescent COVID-19. V gene TRBV7-8 combines with J gene TRBJ1-6; D possibly corresponds to TRBD1 (5 bases). Material: peripheral blood. The CDR3 DNA sequence: TGTGCCACCCAACCCGACAGTTACCAACCCCTCCACTTT. Amino acids: CATQPDSYQPLHF.